The 18 T cell receptor beta chains in this list originate from one sample, sequenced in a study of CD8 T cells in ankylosing spondylitis. TCRdb processed the 5' RACE reads anew with MiXCR; each CDR3 protein has one entry. The sample shows 200,000 to 250,000 distinct CDR3 sequences, roughly a third of them seen only once. Sequenced material: blood, either unsorted or a sorted T cell fraction (not recorded which). These receptors were taken from a male donor with ankylosing spondylitis or in good health (not recorded which).

The chain couples TRBV4-1 to TRBJ1-4, with 9 bases lining up with TRBD1. CDR3 length: 16 residues. Germline V gene data show CDR1 as MGHRA and CDR2 as YSYEKL. Trimming at V came to 6 bases and at J to 7 bases, leaving 12 bases not matched to a gene. The CDR3 region is CASSLTPGQGGEKLFF. The CDR3, as DNA: TGCGCCAGCAGTCTGACGCCGGGACAGGGTGGTGAAAAACTGTTTTTT.

The rearrangement links TRBV3-1 to TRBJ2-5; tentative D call: TRBD2 (5 bases). Trimming stripped 2 bases from V and 3 bases from J, with 13 bases between. The CDR3 length is 15 residues. CDR1 is LGHDT and CDR2 is YNNKEL in the germline V gene (reference sequence). In nucleotides, the CDR3 is TGTGCCAGCAGCCAACCCCGGATTAGCGAAGAGACCCAGTACTTC. This codes for CASSQPRISEETQYF.

This clonotype has more than one count but fewer than ten. The V and J genes are TRBV5-6 and TRBJ2-7; D might be TRBD2 (5 bases). Trimming took off 0 bases at V and 2 bases at J, with 15 bases between the two ends. Germline loops: CDR1 SGHDT, CDR2 YYEEEE. CDR3 length: 16 amino acids. CDR3 residues: CASSLEVGSYPYEQYF. The DNA of the CDR3 is TGTGCCAGCAGCTTGGAGGTAGGGAGCTACCCCTACGAGCAGTACTTC.

In this sample, this clonotype turned up a few times. As DNA, the CDR3 is TGTGCCAGCAGGCACGACCTGGCGAGGCCCGAGCAGTACTTC. Protein product: CASRHDLARPEQYF. The chain carries TRBV28 and TRBJ2-7; D gene ambiguous. The CDR3 consists of 14 residues. Trimming took off 6 bases at V and 6 bases at J, with 18 bases between the two ends. Germline V gene data show CDR1 as MDHEN and CDR2 as SYDVKM.

This clonotype has a count of ten or more. V gene TRBV29-1 combines with J gene TRBJ2-5, with a tentative D call TRBD2 (5 bases). Germline CDR1 and CDR2: SQVTM and ANQGSEA. This CDR3 comprises 12 residues. V lost 4 bases and J lost 5, with 11 bases in between. CDR3 DNA: TGCAGCGTTGCGATTAGCGTGGAGACCCAGTACTTC. Protein sequence: CSVAISVETQYF.

There are a few counts of this clonotype. The DNA of the CDR3 is TGCAGTGCTAGAGAAGTCGTGAACACTGAAGCTTTCTTT. Translated: CSAREVVNTEAFF. The chain employs TRBV20-1 and TRBJ1-1, with no clear D. The CDR3 contains 13 residues. The germline V gene has CDR1 DFQATT and CDR2 SNEGSKA (reference sequence). V lost 0 bases and J lost 0, with 5 bases in between.

The V and J genes are TRBV12-3 or TRBV12-4 and TRBJ2-1; 9 nucleotides agree with TRBD2. With V trimmed by 5 bases and J by 0 bases, 2 bases remained unmatched. This CDR3 comprises 15 residues. CDR3 amino acids: CASSRGGASYNEQFF. The CDR3 nucleotides read TGTGCCAGCAGTCGCGGGGGGGCCTCCTACAATGAGCAGTTCTTC.

This clonotype appeared a few times. The chain joins TRBV7-6 to TRBJ2-7, with D tentatively TRBD2 (5 bases). This CDR3 region has 15 residues. V shed 1 base and J shed 5 bases, with 15 bases lying between them. From germline, CDR1 is SGHVS and CDR2 FNYEAQ. The CDR3 nucleotides read TGTGCCAGCAGCTTAGGGATGAACCTGGGAGACGAGCAGTACTTC. The encoded protein is CASSLGMNLGDEQYF.

The J gene is TRBJ2-5, the V gene TRBV20-1; 7 nucleotides agree with TRBD1. Germline CDR1 reads DFQATT; CDR2 reads SNEGSKA (reference sequence). With V trimmed by 4 bases and J by 2 bases, 7 bases remained unmatched. The CDR3 is 14 amino acids. The CDR3 reads CSAIQWTGQETQYF. The DNA of the CDR3 is TGCAGTGCTATACAGTGGACAGGTCAAGAGACCCAGTACTTC.

This clonotype has just a few counts. The gene calls are TRBV29-1 and TRBJ1-1; a weak D match, TRBD1 (6 bases). Deletions cut 5 bases from V and 6 bases from J, with 25 bases between. The CDR3 loop spans 16 amino acids. Germline values: CDR1 SQVTM, CDR2 ANQGSEA. CDR3 coding DNA: TGCAGCGTTAAATACGCTACTTACATGGGGGCCGCTGAAGCTTTCTTT. It translates to CSVKYATYMGAAEAFF.

This clonotype was seen only a few times. CDR3 residues: CASRRDSGANVLTF. CDR3 bases: TGTGCCAGCAGACGAGACTCTGGGGCCAACGTCCTGACTTTC. The chain combines TRBV9 with TRBJ2-6; no clear D. V was trimmed by 5 bases and J by 0 bases, leaving 6 bases between them. CDR3 length: 14 residues. Germline-derived CDR1 and CDR2 are SGDLS and YYNGEE.

J is TRBJ2-5 and V is TRBV9; D uncertain. V was pared by 1 base and J by 1 base, with 8 bases between. The V gene's germline CDR1 is SGDLS and CDR2 YYNGEE. There are 14 residues in the CDR3. In DNA form, the CDR3 reads TGTGCCAGCAGCGTACGAGCGCGCCAAGAGACCCAGTACTTC. It translates to CASSVRARQETQYF.

There are a few counts of this clonotype. The chain couples TRBV30 to TRBJ2-1; TRBD2 matches at 7 bases. Germline V gene data show CDR1 as GTSNPN and CDR2 as SVGIG (reference sequence). V was pared by 2 bases and J by 1 base, with 2 bases of the junction left unmatched. This CDR3 has 14 residues. Written as DNA, the CDR3 is TGTGCCTGGAGTTGGGGGGGGTCCTACAATGAGCAGTTCTTC. Amino acids: CAWSWGGSYNEQFF.

The rearrangement joins TRBV4-2 to TRBJ2-3, with D hard to call. Trimming stripped 0 bases from V and 0 bases from J, with 16 bases between. The CDR3 has 18 amino acids. The germline V gene encodes CDR1 LGHNA and CDR2 YNFKEQ. The DNA for the CDR3 is TGTGCCAGCAGCCAAGAACGTTCAGGCGGCCCTAGCACAGATACGCAGTATTTT. Protein: CASSQERSGGPSTDTQYF.

The gene calls are TRBV6-6 and TRBJ2-4; D is undetermined. Trimming shortened V by 6 bases and J by 3 bases, and 9 bases separated the two germline ends. The CDR3 is made up of 13 amino acids. The germline V gene has CDR1 MNHNY and CDR2 SVGAGI (reference sequence). For the CDR3, the DNA is TGTGCCAGCAGGGAACGAGGCAAAAACATTCAGTACTTC. Protein product: CASRERGKNIQYF.

At least ten counts were recorded for this clonotype. The chain carries TRBV6-5 and TRBJ2-5; possible D gene TRBD2, 6 bases. The V end lost 0 bases, the J end lost 2 bases, and 10 bases lay between the germline ends. The CDR3 has 15 amino acids. Germline V gives CDR1 MNHEY, CDR2 SVGAGI. The CDR3 DNA reads as TGTGCCAGCAGTTACTCGGAGGGGCGACAAGAGACCCAGTACTTC. It is translated as CASSYSEGRQETQYF.

This clonotype was counted ten times or more. This sequence joins TRBV20-1 and TRBJ2-1, with 9 bases lining up with TRBD2. The V and J ends lost 5 bases and 0 bases, in that order; junction bases with no gene match: 14. Looked up from germline, CDR1 is DFQATT and CDR2 is SNEGSKA (reference sequence). The CDR3 spans 18 residues. The CDR3 sequence: CSALGRGGDLASYNEQFF. The CDR3, as DNA: TGCAGTGCTTTAGGGCGGGGGGGAGATTTAGCCTCCTACAATGAGCAGTTCTTC.

In its sample, this clonotype was seen a few times. This chain connects TRBV4-2 to TRBJ2-2; weak D call: TRBD2 (6 bases). Germline CDR1 and CDR2: LGHNA and YNFKEQ. Trimming took off 7 bases at V and 3 bases at J, with 18 bases between the two ends. The CDR3 contains 16 residues. The CDR3 spells CASMYTSRDYTGELFF. The DNA for the CDR3 is TGTGCCAGCATGTATACCTCACGGGACTACACCGGGGAGCTGTTTTTT.